This T cell receptor beta chain emerged from a study of response to subunit inactivated influenza vaccine. Germline V CDR1 and CDR2: LGHNA, YSLEER. This CDR3 has 15 amino acids. The V end was cut by 4 bases, the J end by 1 base, with 12 bases between. TCRdb ran MiXCR on the RT-PCR reads and lists one entry per CDR3 protein. The sample includes about 570,000 distinct CDR3 sequences, around 11% of them seen just once. These data were likewise used in another study, on T cells expressing NK-cell markers. This second report adds: Libraries used 5'RACE template switching adding universal primer site and UMIs. Obtained from sorted CD3+CD56+NKG2C+, CD3+CD56+NKG2C- and CD3+CD56-NKG2C+ T cells were the TCR beta repertoires. The authors applied an anti-gamma-delta TCR antibody in several experiments, and it restricted sorting to alpha-beta TCR T cells. Of CD8+ T cells, roughly 1.0-7.5% belonged to dominant NKG2C+ clonotypes in five or six donors.

The chain has TRBV4-3 and TRBJ2-3, with D perhaps matching TRBD1 or TRBD2 (6 bases each). The material sequenced was PBMCs from blood, taken on the day of vaccination. The receptor was isolated from a man aged 45-65 years who received an inactivated influenza vaccine. The CDR3 loop is CASSPPRGRTDTQYF. CDR3 nucleotides: TGCGCCAGCAGCCCCCCCCGGGGGCGCACAGATACGCAGTATTTT.